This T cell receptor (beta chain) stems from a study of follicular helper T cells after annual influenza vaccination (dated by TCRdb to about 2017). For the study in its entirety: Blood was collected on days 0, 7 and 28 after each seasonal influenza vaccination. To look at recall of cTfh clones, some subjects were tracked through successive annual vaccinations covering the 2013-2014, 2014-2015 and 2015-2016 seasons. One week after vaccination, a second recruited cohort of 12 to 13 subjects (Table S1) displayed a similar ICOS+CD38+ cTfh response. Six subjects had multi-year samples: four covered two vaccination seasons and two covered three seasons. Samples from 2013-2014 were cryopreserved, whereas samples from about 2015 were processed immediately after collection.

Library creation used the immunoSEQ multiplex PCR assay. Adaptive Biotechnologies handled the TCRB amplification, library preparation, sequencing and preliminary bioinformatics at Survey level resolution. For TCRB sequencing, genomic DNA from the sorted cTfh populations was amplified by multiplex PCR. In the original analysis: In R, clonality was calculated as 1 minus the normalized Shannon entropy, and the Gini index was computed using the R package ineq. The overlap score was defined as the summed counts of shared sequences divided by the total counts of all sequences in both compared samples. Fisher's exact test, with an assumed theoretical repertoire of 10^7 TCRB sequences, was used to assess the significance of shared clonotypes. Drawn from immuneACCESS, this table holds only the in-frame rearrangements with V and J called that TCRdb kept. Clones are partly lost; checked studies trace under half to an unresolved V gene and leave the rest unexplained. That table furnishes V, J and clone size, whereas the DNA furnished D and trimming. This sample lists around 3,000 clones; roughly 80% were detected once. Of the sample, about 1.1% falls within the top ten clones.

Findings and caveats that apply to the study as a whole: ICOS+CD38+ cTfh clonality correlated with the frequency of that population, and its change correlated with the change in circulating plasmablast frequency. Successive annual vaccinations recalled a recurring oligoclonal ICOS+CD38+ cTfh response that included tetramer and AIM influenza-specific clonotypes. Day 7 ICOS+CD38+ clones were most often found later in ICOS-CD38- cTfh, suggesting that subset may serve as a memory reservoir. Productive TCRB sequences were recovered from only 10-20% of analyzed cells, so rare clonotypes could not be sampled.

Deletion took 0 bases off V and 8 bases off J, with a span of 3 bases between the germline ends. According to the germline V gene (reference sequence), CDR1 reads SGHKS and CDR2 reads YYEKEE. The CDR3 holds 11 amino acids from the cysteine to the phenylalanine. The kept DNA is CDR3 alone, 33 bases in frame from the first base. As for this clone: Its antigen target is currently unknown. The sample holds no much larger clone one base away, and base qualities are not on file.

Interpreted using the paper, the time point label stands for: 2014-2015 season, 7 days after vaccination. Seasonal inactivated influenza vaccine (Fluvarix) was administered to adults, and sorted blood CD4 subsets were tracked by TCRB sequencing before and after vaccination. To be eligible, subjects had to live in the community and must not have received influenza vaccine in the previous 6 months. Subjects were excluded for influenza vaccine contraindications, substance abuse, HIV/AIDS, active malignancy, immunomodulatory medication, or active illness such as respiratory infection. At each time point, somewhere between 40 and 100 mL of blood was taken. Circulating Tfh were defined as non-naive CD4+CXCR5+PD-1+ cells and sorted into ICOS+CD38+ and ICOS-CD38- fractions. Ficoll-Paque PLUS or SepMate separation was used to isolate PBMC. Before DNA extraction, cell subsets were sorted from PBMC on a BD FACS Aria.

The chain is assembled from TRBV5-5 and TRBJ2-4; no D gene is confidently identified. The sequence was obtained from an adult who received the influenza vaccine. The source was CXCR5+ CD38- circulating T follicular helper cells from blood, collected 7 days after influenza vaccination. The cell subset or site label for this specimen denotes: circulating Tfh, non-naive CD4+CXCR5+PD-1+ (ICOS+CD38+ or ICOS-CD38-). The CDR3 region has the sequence CASSLDYIQYF. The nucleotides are TGTGCCAGCAGCTTGGACTACATTCAGTACTTC.